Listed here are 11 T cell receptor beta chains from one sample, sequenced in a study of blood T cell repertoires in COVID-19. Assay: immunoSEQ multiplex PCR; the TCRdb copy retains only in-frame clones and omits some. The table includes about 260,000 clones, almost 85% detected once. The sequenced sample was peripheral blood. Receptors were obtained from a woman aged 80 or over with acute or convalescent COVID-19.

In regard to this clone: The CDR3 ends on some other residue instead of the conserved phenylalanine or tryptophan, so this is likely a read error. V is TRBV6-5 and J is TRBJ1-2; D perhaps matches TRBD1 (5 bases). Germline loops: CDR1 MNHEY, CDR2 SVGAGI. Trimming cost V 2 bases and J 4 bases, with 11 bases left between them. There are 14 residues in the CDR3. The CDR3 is CASSYGGTSYGYTL. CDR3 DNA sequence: TGTGCCAGCAGTTACGGGGGTACTAGCTATGGCTACACCCTC.

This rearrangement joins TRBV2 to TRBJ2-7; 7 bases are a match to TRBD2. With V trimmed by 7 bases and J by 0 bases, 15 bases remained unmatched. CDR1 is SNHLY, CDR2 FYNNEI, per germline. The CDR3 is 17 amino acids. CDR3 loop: CASTWGSGYSYSYEQYF. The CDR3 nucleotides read TGTGCCAGCACTTGGGGTAGCGGGTACTCTTACTCCTACGAGCAGTACTTC.

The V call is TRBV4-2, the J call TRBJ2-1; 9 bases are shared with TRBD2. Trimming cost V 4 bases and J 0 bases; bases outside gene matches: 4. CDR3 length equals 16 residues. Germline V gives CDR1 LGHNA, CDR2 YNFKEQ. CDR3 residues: CASSLERGDSYNEQFF. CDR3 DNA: TGTGCCAGCAGCCTAGAGCGGGGGGACTCCTACAATGAGCAGTTCTTC.

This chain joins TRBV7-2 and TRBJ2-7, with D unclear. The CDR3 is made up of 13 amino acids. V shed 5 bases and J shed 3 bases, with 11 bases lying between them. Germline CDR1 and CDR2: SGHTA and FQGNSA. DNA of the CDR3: TGTGCCAGCAGCCTCTCACGCGGCTACGAGCAGTACTTC. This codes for CASSLSRGYEQYF.

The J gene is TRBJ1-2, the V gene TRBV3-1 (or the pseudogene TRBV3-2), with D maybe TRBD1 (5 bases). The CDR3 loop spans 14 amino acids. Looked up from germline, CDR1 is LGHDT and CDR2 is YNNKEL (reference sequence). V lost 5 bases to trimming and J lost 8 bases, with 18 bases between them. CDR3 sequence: CASSSRTQGGGYTF. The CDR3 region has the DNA TGTGCCAGCAGCTCAAGGACCCAGGGTGGCGGCTACACCTTC.

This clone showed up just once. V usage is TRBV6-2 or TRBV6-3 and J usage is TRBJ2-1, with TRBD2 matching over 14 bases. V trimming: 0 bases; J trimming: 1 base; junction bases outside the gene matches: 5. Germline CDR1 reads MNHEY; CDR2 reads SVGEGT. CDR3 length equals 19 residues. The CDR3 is CASSYSGLAGVSSYNEQFF. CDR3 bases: TGTGCCAGCAGTTACTCGGGACTAGCGGGAGTTAGTTCCTACAATGAGCAGTTCTTC.

The CDR3 DNA reads as TGTGCCAGCAGCCGAGGGGGCGGTCAGCCCCAGCATTTT. Protein: CASSRGGGQPQHF. The V call is TRBV3-1 (or the pseudogene TRBV3-2), the J call TRBJ1-5; 7 bases fit TRBD1. With V trimmed by 4 bases and J by 6 bases, 3 bases remained unmatched. This CDR3 is 13 amino acids long. The V gene's germline CDR1 is LGHDT and CDR2 YNNKEL (reference sequence).

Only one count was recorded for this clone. CDR3 DNA: TGTGCCAGCAGGCCAGTAGCAGGGCCTTATTCACCCCTCCACTTT. Translated: CASRPVAGPYSPLHF. The chain uses TRBV6-5 and TRBJ1-6; maybe TRBD1 (5 bases). V lost 6 bases and J 8 bases, leaving 17 bases between the germline ends. Per germline, CDR1 MNHEY and CDR2 SVGAGI. The CDR3 is made up of 15 amino acids.

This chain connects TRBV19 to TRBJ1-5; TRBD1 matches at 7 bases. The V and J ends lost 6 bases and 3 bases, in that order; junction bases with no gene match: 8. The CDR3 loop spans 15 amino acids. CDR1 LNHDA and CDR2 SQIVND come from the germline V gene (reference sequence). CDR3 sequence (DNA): TGTGCCAGTAGGTCCGGGGACAGAAACAATCAGCCCCAGCATTTT. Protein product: CASRSGDRNNQPQHF. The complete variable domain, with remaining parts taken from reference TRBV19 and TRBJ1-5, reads DGGITQSPKYLFRKEGQNVTLSCEQNLNHDAMYWYRQDPGQGLRLIYYSQIVNDFQKGDIAEGYSVSREKKESFPLTVTSAQKNPTAFYLCASRSGDRNNQPQHFGDGTRLSIL.

CDR3 protein: CASRLAANTGELFF. For the CDR3, the DNA is TGCGCCAGCAGACTAGCGGCGAACACCGGGGAGCTGTTTTTT. The chain has TRBV5-1 and TRBJ2-2, with 8 bases identical to TRBD2. The CDR3 is 14 residues long. Germline trimming cut 5 bases from V and 0 bases from J; bases unmatched to any gene: 0. Germline V gene data show CDR1 as SGHRS and CDR2 as YFSETQ.

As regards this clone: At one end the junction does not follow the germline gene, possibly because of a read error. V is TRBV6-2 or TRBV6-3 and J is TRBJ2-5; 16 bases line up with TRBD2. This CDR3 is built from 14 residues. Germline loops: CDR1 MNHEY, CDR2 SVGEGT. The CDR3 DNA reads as TGTGCCAGCAGTTATGGGACTAGCGGGAGGGCCACCCACTTC. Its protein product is CASSYGTSGRATHF.